This entry lists 18 T cell receptor beta chains sequenced from one sample in a study of shared clonotypes between healthy human individuals. Only in-frame clones appear in the TCRdb table, and some are missing; sequencing was by immunoSEQ multiplex PCR. The sample lists roughly 500,000 clones, 90% to 97% seen once, with approximately 0.067% in the top ten. The sample comprised naive CD4+ T cells sorted from blood. Subset denoted: CD45RA+ positively selected. All receptors derive from a woman aged 25 to 45 in good health.

The chain couples TRBV27 to TRBJ1-3; 9 bases are shared with TRBD1. CDR1 is MNHEY, CDR2 SMNVEV, per germline (reference sequence). The CDR3 length is 15 residues. Trimming removed 6 bases from V and 3 bases from J; junction bases left unmatched: 6. The CDR3 sequence: CASSSWGQGGNTIYF. Here the CDR3 DNA reads TGTGCCAGCAGCTCCTGGGGACAGGGTGGAAACACCATATATTTT.

In nucleotides, the CDR3 is TGTGCCAGCTCACAGACTAGCAGTAGCACAGATACGCAGTATTTT. Amino acid sequence: CASSQTSSSTDTQYF. This sequence joins TRBV18 and TRBJ2-3, with TRBD2 matching 7 bases. CDR3 length equals 15 residues. In germline, CDR1 is KGHSH, CDR2 LQKENI. V shed 4 bases, J shed 0 bases, and the junction held 4 bases outside the gene matches.

This chain connects TRBV6-5 to TRBJ2-3, with 9 bases lining up with TRBD1. Germline loops: CDR1 MNHEY, CDR2 SVGAGI. V gave up 1 base and J gave up 4 bases; unmatched junction bases: 6. The CDR3 length is 16 residues. The DNA for the CDR3 is TGTGCCAGCAGTTACTTACCGGGACAGGGAGCAGATACGCAGTATTTT. This translates into CASSYLPGQGADTQYF.

The V gene is TRBV11-3, the J gene TRBJ2-2; D not resolved. Trimming left V 5 bases short and J 4 bases short, with 11 bases between. CDR1 and CDR2 from the germline V gene are SGHNT and YENEEA. The CDR3 extends over 14 amino acids. CDR3 sequence: CASSQYRGTGELFF. CDR3 sequence (DNA): TGTGCCAGCAGCCAGTACAGAGGCACCGGGGAGCTGTTTTTT.

The V gene is TRBV30, the J gene TRBJ1-2; D remains unclear. The V gene's germline CDR1 is GTSNPN and CDR2 SVGIG (reference sequence). CDR3 length: 12 residues. Trimming cost V 2 bases and J 8 bases, with 12 bases left between them. The CDR3 sequence: CAWSLGPLGYTF. Written as DNA, the CDR3 is TGTGCCTGGAGTTTAGGTCCCCTGGGCTACACCTTC.

The rearrangement links TRBV7-9 to TRBJ2-7; D is uncertain. Germline V gene data show CDR1 as SEHNR and CDR2 as FQNEAQ (reference sequence). The CDR3 length is 11 residues. V lost 2 bases and J 7 bases, leaving 6 bases between the germline ends. The CDR3: CASSLKGEQYF. The CDR3 DNA reads as TGTGCCAGCAGCTTAAAGGGAGAGCAGTACTTC.

Only one count was recorded for this clone. The same CDR3 arises from other DNA sequences in this sample as well. The chain links TRBV5-1 to TRBJ2-1; D is possibly TRBD1 (5 bases). This CDR3 has 12 amino acids. Germline V gene lookup returns CDR1 SGHRS and CDR2 YFSETQ. Trimming cost V 0 bases and J 7 bases, with 5 bases left between them. CDR3 DNA: TGCGCCAGCAGCTTGGAGGGGAATGAGCAGTTCTTC. Protein product: CASSLEGNEQFF.

The chain carries TRBV10-3 and TRBJ2-7; TRBD2 matches 10 bases. This CDR3 has 15 residues. Trimming cost V 4 bases and J 6 bases; bases outside gene matches: 9. Per the germline V gene, CDR1 is ENHRY and CDR2 is SYGVKD. The CDR3 here is CAISALTSGSTEQYF. The CDR3, as DNA: TGTGCCATCAGTGCACTGACTAGCGGGTCTACCGAGCAGTACTTC.

This clone showed up just once. This chain connects TRBV11-2 to TRBJ1-4; the D gene is possibly TRBD1 (5 bases). The CDR3 runs 14 residues. Germline V lookup: CDR1 SGHAT, CDR2 FQNNGV. Trimming stripped 3 bases from V and 5 bases from J, with 10 bases between. The CDR3, as DNA: TGTGCCAGCAGCTTCAGGGCCCAAAATGAAAAACTGTTTTTT. Protein product: CASSFRAQNEKLFF.

The gene calls are TRBV19 and TRBJ2-7, with TRBD2 matching 9 bases. In germline, CDR1 is LNHDA, CDR2 SQIVND (reference sequence). The CDR3 sequence is 15 residues long. Unmatched junction bases numbered 5, after V lost 1 base and J lost 4 bases. CDR3 DNA: TGTGCCAGTAGTATAGGCGGGAGGGCGACTTACGAGCAGTACTTC. Residues: CASSIGGRATYEQYF.

In DNA, the CDR3 is TGTGCCACCTGGGGGGGCCCTGAAGCTTTCTTT. The encoded protein is CATWGGPEAFF. This chain connects TRBV28 to TRBJ1-1; D may be TRBD1 (6 bases). Trimming pared 10 bases from V and 6 bases from J, leaving 12 bases between. The CDR3 has 11 residues. Germline assignment: CDR1 MDHEN and CDR2 SYDVKM.

The chain is built from TRBV4-1 and TRBJ1-5; TRBD1 might be the D (5 bases). Germline assignment: CDR1 MGHRA and CDR2 YSYEKL. The CDR3 covers 17 residues. Trimming left V 3 bases short and J 2 bases short, with 17 bases between. In DNA form, the CDR3 reads TGCGCCAGCAGCCAGCCAGGGAGGGCGTTGGGCAATCAGCCCCAGCATTTT. It is translated as CASSQPGRALGNQPQHF.

The chain uses TRBV6-5 and TRBJ2-3, with 7 bases identical to TRBD2. This CDR3 comprises 14 residues. With V trimmed by 7 bases and J by 2 bases, 6 bases remained unmatched. Germline V lookup: CDR1 MNHEY, CDR2 SVGAGI. This chain's CDR3 is CASKKRETTDTQYF. The CDR3 region has the DNA TGTGCCAGCAAAAAGCGGGAAACCACAGATACGCAGTATTTT.

This clone has a single count. The chain couples TRBV7-9 to TRBJ2-1; 10 bases match TRBD1. This CDR3 comprises 15 residues. The V gene's germline CDR1 is SEHNR and CDR2 FQNEAQ (reference sequence). V shed 5 bases, J shed 2 bases, and the junction held 3 bases outside the gene matches. CDR3 amino acids: CASSPGTGAYNEQFF. The CDR3, as DNA: TGTGCCAGCAGCCCCGGGACAGGGGCCTACAATGAGCAGTTCTTC. Drawing the rest from reference TRBV7-9 and TRBJ2-1, the complete variable domain is DTGVSQNPRHKITKRGQNVTFRCDPISEHNRLYWYRQTLGQGPEFLTYFQNEAQLEKSRLLSDRFSAERPKGSFSTLEIQRTEQGDSAMYLCASSPGTGAYNEQFFGPGTRLTVL.

The chain recombines TRBV7-9 with TRBJ1-2; 7 bases line up with TRBD1. CDR3 length: 13 amino acids. V lost 7 bases and J lost 6; bases outside the gene matches: 8. Germline V gene lookup returns CDR1 SEHNR and CDR2 FQNEAQ (reference sequence). The CDR3 DNA sequence: TGTGCCAGCACCCGACAGGGAAGAGATGGCTACACCTTC. It yields the protein CASTRQGRDGYTF. Supplemented by reference TRBV7-9 and TRBJ1-2, the full variable domain reads DTGVSQNPRHKITKRGQNVTFRCDPISEHNRLYWYRQTLGQGPEFLTYFQNEAQLEKSRLLSDRFSAERPKGSFSTLEIQRTEQGDSAMYLCASTRQGRDGYTFGSGTRLTVV.

CDR3 region: CASSLGLALGDEQYF. The DNA of the CDR3 is TGCGCCAGCAGCTTGGGGCTAGCCCTGGGGGACGAGCAGTACTTC. This chain joins TRBV5-1 and TRBJ2-7; either TRBD1 or TRBD2 may fit D (5 bases each). The germline V gene encodes CDR1 SGHRS and CDR2 YFSETQ. Trimming shortened V by 0 bases and J by 5 bases, and 15 bases separated the two germline ends. The CDR3 extends over 15 amino acids.

This clone occurred a few times. This same CDR3 is encoded by further DNA sequences in the sample. The rearrangement joins TRBV6-5 to TRBJ2-2; 8 bases agree with TRBD2. The V gene end was trimmed by 2 bases and the J gene end by 2 bases; junction bases not matched to a gene: 1. CDR1 and CDR2 (germline): MNHEY, SVGAGI. There are 15 residues in the CDR3. The CDR3 is CASSYSGGNTGELFF. DNA for the CDR3: TGTGCCAGCAGTTACAGCGGGGGAAACACCGGGGAGCTGTTTTTT.

This rearrangement joins TRBV4-2 to TRBJ2-1; 8 nucleotides line up with TRBD2. After removal of 0 bases from V and 6 bases from J, the junction contained 10 bases not matched to a gene. The CDR3 consists of 17 residues. Germline loops: CDR1 LGHNA, CDR2 YNFKEQ. CDR3 region: CASSQEGPREVRNEQFF. The CDR3 nucleotides are TGTGCCAGCAGCCAAGAGGGCCCGCGGGAGGTCCGCAATGAGCAGTTCTTC.